A single sample gave rise to the 17 T cell receptor beta chains below, sequenced in a study of cytomegalovirus exposure and HLA in healthy donors. PCR was performed using 60 Vbeta and 13 Jbeta primers. Sequenced by immunoSEQ multiplex PCR; TCRdb stores in-frame clones only, minus some. Altogether approximately 110,000 clones are present, roughly 73% being singletons, with the ten largest covering about 4.4%. Sequencing used PBMCs. All receptors derive from a man in his sixties in good health and CMV-seropositive.

V usage is TRBV10-3 and J usage is TRBJ2-6; 9 bases fit TRBD1. The CDR3 spans 16 residues. V lost 10 bases, J lost 1 base, and 8 bases stayed unmatched. CDR1 is ENHRY, CDR2 SYGVKD, per germline. CDR3 sequence (DNA): TGTGCCACCGCAAGGGACAGGGTTTCTGGGGCCAACGTCCTGACTTTC. It yields the protein CATARDRVSGANVLTF.

The chain combines TRBV11-3 with TRBJ2-3; TRBD1 matches at 9 bases. Germline V gives CDR1 SGHNT, CDR2 YENEEA. CDR3 size: 14 residues. J gave up 6 bases and V 6 bases, and 7 bases lay outside the gene matches. CDR3 in DNA: TGTGCCAGCAGTCCCGGACAGGGGTGGGATACGCAGTATTTT. Its translation is CASSPGQGWDTQYF. The full variable domain, completed using reference TRBV11-3 and TRBJ2-3, is EAGVVQSPRYKIIEKKQPVAFWCNPISGHNTLYWYLQNLGQGPELLIRYENEEAVDDSQLPKDRFSAERLKGVDSTLKIQPAELGDSAVYLCASSPGQGWDTQYFGPGTRLTVL.

This chain uses TRBV7-8 with TRBJ2-2; 12 nucleotides line up with TRBD1. Germline trimming cut 5 bases from V and 8 bases from J; bases unmatched to any gene: 12. The germline gives CDR1 SGHVS, CDR2 FQNEAQ. This CDR3 spans 17 amino acids. CDR3 in amino acids: CASSIRPGTGGRGELFF. CDR3 bases: TGTGCCAGCAGCATCCGCCCCGGGACAGGGGGCAGGGGGGAGCTGTTTTTT.

The V and J genes are TRBV29-1 and TRBJ2-3; 11 nucleotides agree with TRBD2. The CDR3 has 16 residues. Germline values: CDR1 SQVTM, CDR2 ANQGSEA. After removal of 3 bases from V and 2 bases from J, the junction contained 7 bases not matched to a gene. The CDR3 loop is CSVDRGLAVLTDTQYF. As DNA, the CDR3 is TGCAGCGTTGATAGGGGACTAGCGGTGCTCACAGATACGCAGTATTTT.

The CDR3 DNA follows: TGTGCCAGCAGCTTAGATCGGACAGAGTCCTACGAGCAGTACTTC. Translating it yields CASSLDRTESYEQYF. The chain joins TRBV11-2 to TRBJ2-7; tentatively, D is TRBD1 (6 bases). Looked up from germline, CDR1 is SGHAT and CDR2 is FQNNGV. Trimming pared 0 bases from V and 1 base from J, leaving 10 bases between. CDR3 length: 15 residues.

The V call is TRBV10-3, the J call TRBJ2-1, with D possibly matching TRBD2 (6 bases). Germline CDR1 reads ENHRY; CDR2 reads SYGVKD. The V gene lost 3 bases and the J gene lost 0 bases, with 12 bases spanning the gap. This CDR3 region has 16 residues. CDR3 DNA: TGTGCCATCAGTGAAGGGAGGCGTGGCTCCTACAATGAGCAGTTCTTC. Encoded protein: CAISEGRRGSYNEQFF.

The chain uses TRBV2 and TRBJ1-1; the D is unclear. Germline V gene lookup returns CDR1 SNHLY and CDR2 FYNNEI. Between the trimmed V and J ends, which lost 3 bases and 5 bases, there was a span of 10 bases. This CDR3 comprises 13 residues. CDR3 sequence reads: CASSEEVGTEAFF. DNA of the CDR3: TGTGCCAGCAGTGAGGAGGTGGGAACTGAAGCTTTCTTT.

The chain recombines TRBV29-1 with TRBJ2-5, with D possibly being TRBD2 (6 bases). Per germline, CDR1 SQVTM and CDR2 ANQGSEA. There are 12 residues in the CDR3. The DNA of the CDR3 is TGCAGTGTTAATGGCGGGGTAGAGACCCAGTACTTC. Translated: CSVNGGVETQYF.

Only a few counts were recorded for this clone. This chain uses TRBV5-6 with TRBJ1-4; no definite D call. The germline gives CDR1 SGHDT, CDR2 YYEEEE. With 1 base removed from V and 8 bases from J, the gap between germline ends came to 15 bases. The CDR3 runs 15 residues. CDR3 nucleotide sequence: TGTGCCAGCAGCTTGTCCGGGGAAGTAGGGGAAAAACTGTTTTTT. Its translation: CASSLSGEVGEKLFF. The entire variable domain, with the rest obtained from reference TRBV5-6 and TRBJ1-4, is as follows: DAGVTQSPTHLIKTRGQQVTLRCSPKSGHDTVSWYQQALGQGPQFIFQYYEEEERQRGNFPDRFSGHQFPNYSSELNVNALLLGDSALYLCASSLSGEVGEKLFFGSGTQLSVL.

The rearrangement uses TRBV5-1 and TRBJ2-1; 8 bases match TRBD2. Germline V CDR1 and CDR2: SGHRS, YFSETQ. V lost 4 bases and J lost 0; bases outside the gene matches: 9. The CDR3 is 17 amino acids. The CDR3 sequence: CASSLGSGGLSYNEQFF. In nucleotides, the CDR3 is TGCGCCAGCAGCCTAGGAAGCGGGGGCCTCTCCTACAATGAGCAGTTCTTC.

V gene TRBV9 combines with J gene TRBJ2-7; 9 bases line up with TRBD1. Trimming took 4 bases from V and 0 from J; bases not matched to a gene: 5. This CDR3 spans 15 amino acids. The V gene's germline CDR1 is SGDLS and CDR2 YYNGEE. CDR3 sequence reads: CASSRRDRDSYEQYF. DNA for the CDR3: TGTGCCAGCAGCAGGCGGGACAGGGACTCCTACGAGCAGTACTTC.

This clone was found a few times. This chain links TRBV7-6 with TRBJ2-7; 8 bases map to TRBD2. Trimming took 5 bases from V and 4 from J; bases not matched to a gene: 10. The length of the CDR3 is 15 residues. Germline-derived CDR1 and CDR2 are SGHVS and FNYEAQ. The CDR3 protein is CASSSHAGGGYEQYF. Here the CDR3 DNA reads TGTGCCAGCAGCAGCCACGCCGGGGGGGGGTACGAGCAGTACTTC.

This rearrangement joins TRBV6-4 to TRBJ2-3, with D possibly being TRBD1 (5 bases). The CDR3 spans 14 residues. Per the germline V gene, CDR1 is MRHNA and CDR2 is SNTAGT. V dropped 0 bases and J dropped 5 bases, with 9 bases sitting between them. CDR3 DNA: TGTGCCAGCAGTGACTCCGTGGGGCGAGATACGCAGTATTTT. Its translation: CASSDSVGRDTQYF.

The rearrangement links TRBV11-2 to TRBJ1-1; D might be TRBD1 (6 bases). The germline gives CDR1 SGHAT, CDR2 FQNNGV. V gave up 2 bases and J gave up 12 bases, with 13 bases separating them. The CDR3 covers 12 residues. Here the CDR3 DNA reads TGTGCCAGCAGCTTAAACAGGGAGACGACTTTCTTT. Translation gives CASSLNRETTFF.

Notes on this clone: The junction departs from the called germline gene at one end, perhaps through a read error. V usage is TRBV30 and J usage is TRBJ2-1; 9 bases are shared with TRBD2. The germline CDR1 and CDR2 sequences are GTSNPN and SVGIG (reference sequence). The length of the CDR3 is 15 residues. The CDR3 bases are TGTGTCTGGAGTGTACCCCTAGCGGGGTCCAATGAGCAGTTCTTC. Protein: CVWSVPLAGSNEQFF. Full variable domain (remainder filled in from reference TRBV30 and TRBJ2-1): SQTIHQWPATLVQPVGSPLSLECTVEGTSNPNLYWYRQAAGRGLQLLFYSVGIGQISSEVPQNLSASRPQDRQFILSSKKLLLSDSGFYLCVWSVPLAGSNEQFFGPGTRLTVL.

The J gene is TRBJ1-5, the V gene TRBV15, with TRBD1 as a possible D gene (6 bases). This CDR3 region has 15 residues. Trimming pared 0 bases from V and 5 bases from J, leaving 11 bases between. Germline CDR1 is LNHNV and CDR2 is YYDKDF (reference sequence). CDR3 nucleotides: TGTGCCACCAGCAGAGATCTAAAGGGGGATCAGCCCCAGCATTTT. It translates to CATSRDLKGDQPQHF.

This chain joins TRBV9 and TRBJ2-3; perhaps TRBD2 as D (5 bases). CDR1 SGDLS and CDR2 YYNGEE come from the germline V gene. V was shortened by 2 bases and J by 2 bases, with 15 bases between the two germline ends. The CDR3 is made up of 16 amino acids. CDR3 DNA: TGTGCCAGCAGCGTTACCAGGACTCCCGACACAGATACGCAGTATTTT. It specifies CASSVTRTPDTDTQYF.